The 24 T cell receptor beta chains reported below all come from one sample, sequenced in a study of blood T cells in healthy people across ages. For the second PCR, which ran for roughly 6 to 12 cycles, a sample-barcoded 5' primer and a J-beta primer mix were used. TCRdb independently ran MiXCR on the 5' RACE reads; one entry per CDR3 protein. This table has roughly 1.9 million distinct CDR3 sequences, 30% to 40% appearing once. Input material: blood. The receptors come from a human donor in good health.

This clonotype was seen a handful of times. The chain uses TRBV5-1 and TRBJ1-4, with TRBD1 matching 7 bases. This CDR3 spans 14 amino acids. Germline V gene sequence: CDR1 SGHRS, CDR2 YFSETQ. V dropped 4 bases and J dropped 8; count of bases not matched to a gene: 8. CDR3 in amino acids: CASSDGTAWEKLFF. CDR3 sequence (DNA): TGCGCCAGCAGCGATGGGACAGCGTGGGAAAAACTGTTTTTT.

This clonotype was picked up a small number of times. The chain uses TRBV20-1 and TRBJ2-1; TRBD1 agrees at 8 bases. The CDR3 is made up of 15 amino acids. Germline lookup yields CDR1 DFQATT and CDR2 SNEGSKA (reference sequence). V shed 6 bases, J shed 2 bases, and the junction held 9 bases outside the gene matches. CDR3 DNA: TGCAGTGCCACAGGGGGGACTCCAGCCTACAATGAGCAGTTCTTC. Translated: CSATGGTPAYNEQFF.

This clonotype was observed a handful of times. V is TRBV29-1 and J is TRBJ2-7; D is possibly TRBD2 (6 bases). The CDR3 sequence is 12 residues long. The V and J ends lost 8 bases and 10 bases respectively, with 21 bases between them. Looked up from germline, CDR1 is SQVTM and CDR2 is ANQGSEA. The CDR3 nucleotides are TGCAGCATTGGGCCGATGGGGGGAGCCCAGTACTTC. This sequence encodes CSIGPMGGAQYF.

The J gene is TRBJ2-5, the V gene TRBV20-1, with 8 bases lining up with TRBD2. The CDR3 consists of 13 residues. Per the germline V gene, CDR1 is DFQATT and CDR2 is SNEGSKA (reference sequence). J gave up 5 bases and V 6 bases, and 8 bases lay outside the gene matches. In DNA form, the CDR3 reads TGCAGTGCCCCCGCCGGGGGGGACGAGACCCAGTACTTC. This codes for CSAPAGGDETQYF.

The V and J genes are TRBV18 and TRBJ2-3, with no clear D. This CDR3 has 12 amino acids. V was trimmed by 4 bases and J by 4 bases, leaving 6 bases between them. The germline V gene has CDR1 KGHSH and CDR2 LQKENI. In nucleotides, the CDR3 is TGTGCCAGCTCACGCTCACCAGATACGCAGTATTTT. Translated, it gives CASSRSPDTQYF.

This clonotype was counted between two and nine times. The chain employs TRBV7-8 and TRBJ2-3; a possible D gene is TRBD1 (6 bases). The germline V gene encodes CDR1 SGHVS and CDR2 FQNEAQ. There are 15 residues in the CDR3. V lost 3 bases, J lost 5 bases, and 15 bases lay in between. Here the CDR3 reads CASSFNRVSQDTQYF. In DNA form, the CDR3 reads TGTGCCAGCAGCTTCAACAGGGTCTCGCAAGATACGCAGTATTTT.

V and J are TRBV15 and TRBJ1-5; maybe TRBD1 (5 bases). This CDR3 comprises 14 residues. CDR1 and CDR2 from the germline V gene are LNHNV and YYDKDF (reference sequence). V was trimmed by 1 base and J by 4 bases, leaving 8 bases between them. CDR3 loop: CATSRGGENQPQHF. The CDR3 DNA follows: TGTGCCACCAGCAGAGGGGGGGAGAATCAGCCCCAGCATTTT.

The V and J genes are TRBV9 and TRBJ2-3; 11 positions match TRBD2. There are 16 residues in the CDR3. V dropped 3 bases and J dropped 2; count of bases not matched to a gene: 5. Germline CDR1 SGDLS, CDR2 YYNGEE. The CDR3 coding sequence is TGTGCCAGCAGCGCCCGACTAGCGGGGCACACAGATACGCAGTATTTT. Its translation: CASSARLAGHTDTQYF.

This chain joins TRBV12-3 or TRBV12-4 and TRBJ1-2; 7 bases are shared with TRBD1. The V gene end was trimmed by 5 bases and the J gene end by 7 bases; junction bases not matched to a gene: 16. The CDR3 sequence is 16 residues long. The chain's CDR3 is CASSEGAHERTSGYTF. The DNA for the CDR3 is TGTGCCAGCAGTGAGGGGGCCCACGAACGAACCAGTGGCTACACCTTC.

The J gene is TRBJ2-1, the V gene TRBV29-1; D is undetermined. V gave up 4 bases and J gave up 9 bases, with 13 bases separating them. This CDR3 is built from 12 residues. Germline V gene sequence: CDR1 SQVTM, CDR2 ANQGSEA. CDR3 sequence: CSVVGRFAEQFF. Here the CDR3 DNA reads TGCAGCGTTGTCGGCCGGTTTGCTGAGCAGTTCTTC.

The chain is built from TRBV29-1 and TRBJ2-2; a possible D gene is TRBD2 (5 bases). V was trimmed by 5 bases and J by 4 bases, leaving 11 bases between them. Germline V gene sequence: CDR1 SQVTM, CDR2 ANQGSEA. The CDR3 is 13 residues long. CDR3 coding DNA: TGCAGCGTTTGTCGGGGTGGCACCGGGGAGCTGTTTTTT. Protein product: CSVCRGGTGELFF.

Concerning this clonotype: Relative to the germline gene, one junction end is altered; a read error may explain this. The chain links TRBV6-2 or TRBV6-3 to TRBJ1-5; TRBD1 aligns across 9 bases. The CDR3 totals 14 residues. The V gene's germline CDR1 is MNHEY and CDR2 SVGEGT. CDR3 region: CTSRPQGAREPQHF. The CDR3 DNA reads TGTACCAGCAGACCACAGGGGGCGAGGGAGCCCCAGCATTTT.

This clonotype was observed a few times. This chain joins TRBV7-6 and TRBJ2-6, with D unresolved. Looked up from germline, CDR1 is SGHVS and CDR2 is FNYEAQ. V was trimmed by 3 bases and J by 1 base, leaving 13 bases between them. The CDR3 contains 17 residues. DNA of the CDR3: TGTGCCAGCAGCTTTACTGCCCTAGGGTCTGGGGCCAACGTCCTGACTTTC. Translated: CASSFTALGSGANVLTF.

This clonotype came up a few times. CDR3 sequence reads: CSVFSGETGYGYTF. Here the CDR3 DNA reads TGCAGCGTCTTCTCCGGGGAGACGGGCTATGGCTACACCTTC. The gene calls are TRBV29-1 and TRBJ1-2; no clear D. V lost 6 bases, J lost 4 bases, and 18 bases lay in between. Germline assignment: CDR1 SQVTM and CDR2 ANQGSEA. The CDR3 runs to 14 residues.

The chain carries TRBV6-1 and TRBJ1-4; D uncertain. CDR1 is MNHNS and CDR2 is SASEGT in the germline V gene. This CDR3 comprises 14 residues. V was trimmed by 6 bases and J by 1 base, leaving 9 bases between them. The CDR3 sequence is CASRMRGTNEKLFF. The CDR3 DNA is TGTGCCAGCAGAATGCGAGGAACTAATGAAAAACTGTTTTTT.

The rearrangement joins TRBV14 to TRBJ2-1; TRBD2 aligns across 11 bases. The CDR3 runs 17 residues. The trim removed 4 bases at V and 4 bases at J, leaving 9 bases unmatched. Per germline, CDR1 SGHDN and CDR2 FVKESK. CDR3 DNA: TGTGCCAGCAGCCCCTTAAACCGACTAGCGGGATACAATGAGCAGTTCTTC. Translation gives CASSPLNRLAGYNEQFF.

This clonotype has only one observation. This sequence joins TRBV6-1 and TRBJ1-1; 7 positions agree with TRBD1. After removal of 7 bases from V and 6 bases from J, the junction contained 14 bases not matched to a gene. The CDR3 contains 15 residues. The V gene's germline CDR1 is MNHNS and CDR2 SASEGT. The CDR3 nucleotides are TGTGCCAGCATCCGGACAGGCCCCATGCGGGCTGAAGCTTTCTTT. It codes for CASIRTGPMRAEAFF.

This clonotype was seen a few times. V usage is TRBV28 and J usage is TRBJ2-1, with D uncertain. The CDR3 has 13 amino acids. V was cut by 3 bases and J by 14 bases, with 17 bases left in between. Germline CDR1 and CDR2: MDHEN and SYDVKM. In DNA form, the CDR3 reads TGTGCCAGCAGTTTTGGGTCGACCGAAAGTAAGTTCTTC. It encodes CASSFGSTESKFF.

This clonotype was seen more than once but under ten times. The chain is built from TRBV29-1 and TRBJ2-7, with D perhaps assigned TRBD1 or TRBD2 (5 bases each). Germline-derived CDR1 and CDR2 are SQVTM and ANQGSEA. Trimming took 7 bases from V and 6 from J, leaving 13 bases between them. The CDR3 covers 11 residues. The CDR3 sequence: CSALLGGEQYF. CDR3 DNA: TGCAGCGCCCTTCTTGGGGGCGAGCAGTACTTC.

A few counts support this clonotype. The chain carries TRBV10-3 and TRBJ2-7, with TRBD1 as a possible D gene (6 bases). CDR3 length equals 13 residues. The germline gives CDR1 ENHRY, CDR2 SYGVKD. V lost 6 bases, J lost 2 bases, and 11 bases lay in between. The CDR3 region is CAIRHRDTYEQYF. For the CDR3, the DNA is TGTGCCATCAGACACAGGGATACCTACGAGCAGTACTTC.

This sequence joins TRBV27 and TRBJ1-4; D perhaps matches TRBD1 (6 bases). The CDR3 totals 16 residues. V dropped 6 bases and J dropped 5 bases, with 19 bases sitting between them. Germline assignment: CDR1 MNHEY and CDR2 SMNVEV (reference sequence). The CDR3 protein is CASSRGERTANEKLFF. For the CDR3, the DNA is TGTGCCAGCAGCCGTGGCGAAAGGACAGCAAATGAAAAACTGTTTTTT.

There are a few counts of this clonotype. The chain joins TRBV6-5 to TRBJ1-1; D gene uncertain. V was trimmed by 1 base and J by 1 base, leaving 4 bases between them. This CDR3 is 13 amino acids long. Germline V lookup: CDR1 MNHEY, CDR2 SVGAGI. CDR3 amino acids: CASSYLRNTEAFF. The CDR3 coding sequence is TGTGCCAGCAGTTACTTAAGGAACACTGAAGCTTTCTTT.

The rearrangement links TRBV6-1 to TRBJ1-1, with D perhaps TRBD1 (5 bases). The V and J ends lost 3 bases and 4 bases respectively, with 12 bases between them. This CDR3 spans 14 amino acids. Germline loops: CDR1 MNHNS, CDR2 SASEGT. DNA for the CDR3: TGTGCCAGCAGTGAGTGGGAGGGGATCACTGAAGCTTTCTTT. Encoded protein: CASSEWEGITEAFF.

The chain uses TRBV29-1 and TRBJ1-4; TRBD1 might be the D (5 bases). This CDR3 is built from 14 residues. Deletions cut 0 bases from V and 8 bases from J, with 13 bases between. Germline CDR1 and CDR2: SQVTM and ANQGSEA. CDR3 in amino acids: CSVEDPQGREKLFF. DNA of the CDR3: TGCAGCGTTGAAGATCCTCAGGGCAGAGAAAAACTGTTTTTT. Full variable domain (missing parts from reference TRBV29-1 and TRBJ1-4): SAVISQKPSRDICQRGTSLTIQCQVDSQVTMMFWYRQQPGQSLTLIATANQGSEATYESGFVIDKFPISRPNLTFSTLTVSNMSPEDSSIYLCSVEDPQGREKLFFGSGTQLSVL.